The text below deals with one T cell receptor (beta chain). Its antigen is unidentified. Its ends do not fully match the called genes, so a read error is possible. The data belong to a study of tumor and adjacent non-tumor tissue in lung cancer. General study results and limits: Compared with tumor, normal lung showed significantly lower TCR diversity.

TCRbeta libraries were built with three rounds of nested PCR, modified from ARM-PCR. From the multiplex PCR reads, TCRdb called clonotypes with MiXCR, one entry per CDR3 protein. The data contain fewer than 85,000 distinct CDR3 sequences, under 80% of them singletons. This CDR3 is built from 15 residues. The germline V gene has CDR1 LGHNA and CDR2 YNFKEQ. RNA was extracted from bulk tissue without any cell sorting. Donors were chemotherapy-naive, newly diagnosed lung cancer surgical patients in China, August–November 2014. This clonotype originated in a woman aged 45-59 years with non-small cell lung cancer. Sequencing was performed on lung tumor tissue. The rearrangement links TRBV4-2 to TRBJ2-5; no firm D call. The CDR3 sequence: CASTQRSTWHETQYF. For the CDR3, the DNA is TGTGCCAGCACCCAAAGGAGTACATGGCACGAGACCCAGTACTTC.